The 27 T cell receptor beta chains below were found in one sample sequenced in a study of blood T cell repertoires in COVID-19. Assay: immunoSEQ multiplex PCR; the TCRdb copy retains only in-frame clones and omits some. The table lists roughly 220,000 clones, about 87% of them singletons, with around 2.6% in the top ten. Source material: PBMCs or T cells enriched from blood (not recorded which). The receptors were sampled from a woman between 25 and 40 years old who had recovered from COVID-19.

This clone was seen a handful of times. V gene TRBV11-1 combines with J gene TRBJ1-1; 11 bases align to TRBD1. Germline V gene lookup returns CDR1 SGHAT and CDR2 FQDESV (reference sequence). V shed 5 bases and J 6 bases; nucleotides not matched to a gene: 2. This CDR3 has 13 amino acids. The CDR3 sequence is CASSRTGGAEAFF. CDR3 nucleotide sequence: TGTGCCAGCAGCAGGACAGGGGGCGCTGAAGCTTTCTTT.

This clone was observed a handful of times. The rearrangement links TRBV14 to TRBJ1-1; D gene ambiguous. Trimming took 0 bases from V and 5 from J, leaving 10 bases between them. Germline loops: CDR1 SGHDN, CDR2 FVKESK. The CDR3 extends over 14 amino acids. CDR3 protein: CASSQETSGTEAFF. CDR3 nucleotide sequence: TGTGCCAGCAGCCAAGAGACGTCGGGGACTGAAGCTTTCTTT.

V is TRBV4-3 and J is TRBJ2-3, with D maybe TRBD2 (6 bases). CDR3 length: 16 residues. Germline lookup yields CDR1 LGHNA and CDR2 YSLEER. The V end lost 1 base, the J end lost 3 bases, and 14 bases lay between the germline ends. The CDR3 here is CASSQVTSLPTDTQYF. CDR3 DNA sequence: TGCGCCAGCAGCCAAGTAACTAGCCTACCTACAGATACGCAGTATTTT.

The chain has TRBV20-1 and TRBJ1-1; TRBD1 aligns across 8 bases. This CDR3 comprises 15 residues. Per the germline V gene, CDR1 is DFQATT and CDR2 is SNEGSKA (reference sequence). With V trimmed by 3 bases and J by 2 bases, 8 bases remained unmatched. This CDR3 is CSASDAGTGNTEAFF. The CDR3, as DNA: TGCAGTGCTAGTGACGCCGGGACAGGTAACACTGAAGCTTTCTTT.

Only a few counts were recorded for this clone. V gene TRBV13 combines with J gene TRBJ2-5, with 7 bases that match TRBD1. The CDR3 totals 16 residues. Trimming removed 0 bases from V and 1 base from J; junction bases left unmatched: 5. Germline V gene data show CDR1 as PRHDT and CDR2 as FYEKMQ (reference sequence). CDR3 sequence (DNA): TGTGCCAGCAGCTTAGGACAGGGGAGTTCCCAAGAGACCCAGTACTTC. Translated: CASSLGQGSSQETQYF.

CDR3: CASSFLQMDYGYTF. CDR3 nucleotide sequence: TGTGCCAGCAGCTTTTTGCAGATGGACTATGGCTACACCTTC. The rearrangement joins TRBV12-1 to TRBJ1-2; TRBD1 is taken as the D call from the table, unchecked against the DNA. TRBV12-1 is listed as a pseudogene. The CDR3 covers 14 residues.

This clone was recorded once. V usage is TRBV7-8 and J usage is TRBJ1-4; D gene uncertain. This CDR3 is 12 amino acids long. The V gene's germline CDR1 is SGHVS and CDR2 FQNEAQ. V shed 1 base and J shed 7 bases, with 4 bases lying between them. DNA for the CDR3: TGTGCCAGCAGCTTAGTAGTTGAAAAACTGTTTTTT. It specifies CASSLVVEKLFF.

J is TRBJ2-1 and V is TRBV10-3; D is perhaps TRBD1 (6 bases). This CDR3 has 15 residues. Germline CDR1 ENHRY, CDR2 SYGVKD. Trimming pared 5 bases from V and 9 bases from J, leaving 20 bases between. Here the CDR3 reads CAISRGQRGDGEQFF. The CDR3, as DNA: TGTGCCATCAGTCGAGGACAGCGAGGGGACGGTGAGCAGTTCTTC.

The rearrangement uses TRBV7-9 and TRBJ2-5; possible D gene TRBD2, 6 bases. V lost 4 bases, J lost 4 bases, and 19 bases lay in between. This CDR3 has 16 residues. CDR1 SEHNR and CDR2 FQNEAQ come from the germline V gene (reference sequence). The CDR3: CASSSRGPGLPETQYF. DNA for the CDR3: TGTGCCAGCAGCTCGAGGGGTCCGGGACTCCCAGAGACCCAGTACTTC.

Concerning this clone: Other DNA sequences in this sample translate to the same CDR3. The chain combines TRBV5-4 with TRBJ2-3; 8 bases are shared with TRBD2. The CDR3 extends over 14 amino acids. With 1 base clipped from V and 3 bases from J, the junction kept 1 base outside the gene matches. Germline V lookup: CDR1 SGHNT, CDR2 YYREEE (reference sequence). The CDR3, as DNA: TGTGCCAGCAGCTTGAGACTAGCGACAGATACGCAGTATTTT. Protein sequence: CASSLRLATDTQYF.

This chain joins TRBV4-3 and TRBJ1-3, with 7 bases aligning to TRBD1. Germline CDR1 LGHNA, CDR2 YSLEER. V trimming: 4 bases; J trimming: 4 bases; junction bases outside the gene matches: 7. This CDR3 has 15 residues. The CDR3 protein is CASSPRQGLGNTIYF. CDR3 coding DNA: TGCGCCAGCAGCCCCCGACAGGGTTTGGGAAACACCATATATTTT.

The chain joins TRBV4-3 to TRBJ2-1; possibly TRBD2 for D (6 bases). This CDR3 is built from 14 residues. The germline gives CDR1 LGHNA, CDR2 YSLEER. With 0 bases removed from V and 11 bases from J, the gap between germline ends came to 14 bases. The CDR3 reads CASSQDRDSRQQFF. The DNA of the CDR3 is TGCGCCAGCAGCCAAGACCGGGACTCCCGGCAGCAGTTCTTC.

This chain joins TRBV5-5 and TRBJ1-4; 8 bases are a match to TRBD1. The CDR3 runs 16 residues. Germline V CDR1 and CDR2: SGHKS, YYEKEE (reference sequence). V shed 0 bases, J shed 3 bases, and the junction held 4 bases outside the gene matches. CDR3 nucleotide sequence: TGTGCCAGCAGCTTGGGGACAGGGTTAGCTAATGAAAAACTGTTTTTT. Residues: CASSLGTGLANEKLFF. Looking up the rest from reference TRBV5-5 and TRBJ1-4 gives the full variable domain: DAGVTQSPTHLIKTRGQQVTLRCSPISGHKSVSWYQQVLGQGPQFIFQYYEKEERGRGNFPDRFSARQFPNYSSELNVNALLLGDSALYLCASSLGTGLANEKLFFGSGTQLSVL.

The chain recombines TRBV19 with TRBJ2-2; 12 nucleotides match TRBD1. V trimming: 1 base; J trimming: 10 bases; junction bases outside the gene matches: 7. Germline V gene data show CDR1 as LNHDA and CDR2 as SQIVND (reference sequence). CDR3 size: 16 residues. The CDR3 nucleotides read TGTGCCAGTAGTATAGGGGGGGACAGGGGGCTTTTGGAGCTGTTTTTT. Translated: CASSIGGDRGLLELFF.

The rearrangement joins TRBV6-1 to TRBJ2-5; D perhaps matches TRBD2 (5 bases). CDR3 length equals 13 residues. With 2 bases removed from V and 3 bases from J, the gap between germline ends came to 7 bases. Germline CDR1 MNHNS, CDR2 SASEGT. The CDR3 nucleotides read TGTGCCAGCAGTGAACTAGCTGAAGAGACCCAGTACTTC. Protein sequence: CASSELAEETQYF.

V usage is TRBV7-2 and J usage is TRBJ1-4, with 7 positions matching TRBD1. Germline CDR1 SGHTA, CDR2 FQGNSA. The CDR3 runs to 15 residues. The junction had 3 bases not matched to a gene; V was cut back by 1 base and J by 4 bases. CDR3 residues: CASSLVGTVNEKLFF. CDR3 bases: TGTGCCAGCAGCTTAGTCGGGACAGTTAATGAAAAACTGTTTTTT.

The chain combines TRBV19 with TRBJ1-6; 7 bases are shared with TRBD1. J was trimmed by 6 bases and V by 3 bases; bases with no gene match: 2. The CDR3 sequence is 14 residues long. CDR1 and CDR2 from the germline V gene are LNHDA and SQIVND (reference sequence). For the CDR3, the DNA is TGTGCCAGTAGTATGGGGACAGTTAATTCACCCCTCCACTTT. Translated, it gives CASSMGTVNSPLHF.

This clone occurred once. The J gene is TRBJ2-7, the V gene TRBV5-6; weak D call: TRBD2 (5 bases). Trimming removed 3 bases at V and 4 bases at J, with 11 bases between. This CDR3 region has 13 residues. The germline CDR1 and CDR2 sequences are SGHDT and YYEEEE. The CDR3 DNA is TGTGCCAGCAGCTCGGGGTTGAGGTACGAGCAGTACTTC. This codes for CASSSGLRYEQYF.

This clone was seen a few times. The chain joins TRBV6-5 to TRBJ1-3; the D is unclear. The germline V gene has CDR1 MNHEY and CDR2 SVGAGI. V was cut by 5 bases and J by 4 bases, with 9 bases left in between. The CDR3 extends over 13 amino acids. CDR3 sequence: CASSLEAGNTIYF. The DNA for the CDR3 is TGTGCCAGCAGTCTTGAGGCCGGAAACACCATATATTTT.

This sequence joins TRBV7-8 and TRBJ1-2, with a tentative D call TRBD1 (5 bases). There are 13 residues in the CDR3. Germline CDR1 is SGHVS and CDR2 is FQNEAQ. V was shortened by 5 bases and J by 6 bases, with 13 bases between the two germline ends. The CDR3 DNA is TGTGCCAGCAGCCGAAGCACAGGCCATGGCTACACCTTC. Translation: CASSRSTGHGYTF.

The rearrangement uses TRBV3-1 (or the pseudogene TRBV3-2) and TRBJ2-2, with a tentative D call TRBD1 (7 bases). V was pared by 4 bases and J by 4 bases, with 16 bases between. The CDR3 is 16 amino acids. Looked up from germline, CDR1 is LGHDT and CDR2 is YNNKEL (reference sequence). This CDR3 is CASSRLSGGGTGELFF. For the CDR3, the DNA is TGTGCCAGCAGCCGCTTATCAGGGGGAGGCACCGGGGAGCTGTTTTTT.

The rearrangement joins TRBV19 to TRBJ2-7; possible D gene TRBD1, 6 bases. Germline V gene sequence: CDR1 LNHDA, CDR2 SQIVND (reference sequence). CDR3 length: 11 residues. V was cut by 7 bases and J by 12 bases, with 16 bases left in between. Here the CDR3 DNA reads TGTGCCAGTAAATCAGGGGATATGAGGTACTTC. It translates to CASKSGDMRYF. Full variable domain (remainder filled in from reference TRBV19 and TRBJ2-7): DGGITQSPKYLFRKEGQNVTLSCEQNLNHDAMYWYRQDPGQGLRLIYYSQIVNDFQKGDIAEGYSVSREKKESFPLTVTSAQKNPTAFYLCASKSGDMRYFGPGTRLTVT.

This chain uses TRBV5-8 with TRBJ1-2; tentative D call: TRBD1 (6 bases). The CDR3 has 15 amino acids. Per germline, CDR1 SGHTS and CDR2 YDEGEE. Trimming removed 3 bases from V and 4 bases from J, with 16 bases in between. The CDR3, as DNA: TGTGCCAGCAGCTCCCGGACAGCTTTCGGCTATGGCTACACCTTC. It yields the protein CASSSRTAFGYGYTF.

CDR3: CASEGSHSNQPQHF. The CDR3, as DNA: TGTGCCAGCGAGGGCTCTCATAGCAATCAGCCCCAGCATTTT. The chain uses TRBV6-5 and TRBJ1-5; D unclear. CDR1 and CDR2 from the germline V gene are MNHEY and SVGAGI. V gave up 8 bases and J gave up 0 bases, with 11 bases separating them. This CDR3 is 14 amino acids long.

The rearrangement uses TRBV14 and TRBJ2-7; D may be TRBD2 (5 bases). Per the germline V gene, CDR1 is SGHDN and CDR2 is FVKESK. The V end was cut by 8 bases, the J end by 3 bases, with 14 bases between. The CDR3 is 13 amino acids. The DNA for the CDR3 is TGTGCCAGCCGGGAAGAAGGTTACTACGAGCAGTACTTC. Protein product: CASREEGYYEQYF.

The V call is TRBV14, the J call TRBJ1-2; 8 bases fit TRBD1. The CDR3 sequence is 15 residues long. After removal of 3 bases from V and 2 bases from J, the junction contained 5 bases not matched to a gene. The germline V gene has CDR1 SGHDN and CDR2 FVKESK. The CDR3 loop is CASSHVTGVNYGYTF. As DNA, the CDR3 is TGTGCCAGCAGCCACGTGACAGGGGTGAACTATGGCTACACCTTC.

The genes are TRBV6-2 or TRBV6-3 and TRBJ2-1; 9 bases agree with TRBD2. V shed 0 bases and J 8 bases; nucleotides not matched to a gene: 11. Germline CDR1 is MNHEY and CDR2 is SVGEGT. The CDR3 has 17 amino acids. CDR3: CASSYSFAGGGADEQFF. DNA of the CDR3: TGTGCCAGCAGTTACTCTTTTGCTGGCGGGGGGGCTGATGAGCAGTTCTTC.